By share of the sample, the clone carrying this T cell receptor (beta chain) is medium-sized (0.01 to 0.1%). Its antigen remains unknown. Trimming pared 2 bases from V and 8 bases from J, leaving 12 bases between. CDR3 size: 13 residues. CD25-based Treg depletion was applied to purified naive CD4+ T cells. TRBV12-4/TRBJ1-2 clonotypes were amplified with adaptor-ligated barcode primers. TCRdb recomputed calls from the multiplex PCR reads with MiXCR, one row per CDR3 protein. In the table there are 800 to 1,000 distinct CDR3 sequences, about 8.4% of which are singletons. Study findings and constraints: Around 13% of tumor Treg sequences matched naive CD4+ cells. In terms of TCR gene usage, tumor memory CD4+ T cells clustered together with blood and lymph node memory CD4+ cells, as well as with lymph node naive CD4+ cells. Tumor Treg TCRs overlapped most with tumor naive CD4+ cells.

The rearrangement uses TRBV12-3 or TRBV12-4 and TRBJ1-2; tentatively, D is TRBD1 (6 bases). The origin of this receptor is a female donor with breast cancer. Sample: naive CD4+ T cells sorted from blood. Subset reported: naive CD4+ T cells, CD4+CD45RA+CD25-. The CDR3 coding sequence is TGTGCCAGCAGTTTAAGACAGGAACAAGGCTACACCTTC. Protein: CASSLRQEQGYTF.